This T cell receptor (beta chain) was sequenced in a study of patients and donors after allogeneic stem cell transplantation. TCRdb re-called the RT-PCR reads through MiXCR, storing one row per CDR3 protein. The sample lists about a million distinct CDR3 sequences; more than 15% were seen once. Concerning this clonotype: A read error is possible here, since a much larger clone lies one base away.

V was shortened by 3 bases and J by 0 bases, with 9 bases between the two germline ends. CDR1 is MNHEY, CDR2 SMNVEV, per germline (reference sequence). CDR3 size: 15 residues. Sequencing input: blood, either unsorted or a sorted T cell fraction (not recorded which). This sequence originates from a human donor who was either an allogeneic HSCT recipient or a stem cell or donor lymphocyte infusion donor (not recorded which). It is not recorded whose cells these are; they may come from a transplant donor. The chain joins TRBV27 to TRBJ1-3, with D perhaps matching TRBD1 (6 bases). The CDR3 DNA reads as TGTGCCAGCAGTTTCACAGGGAACTCTGGAAACACCATATATTTT. This translates into CASSFTGNSGNTIYF.